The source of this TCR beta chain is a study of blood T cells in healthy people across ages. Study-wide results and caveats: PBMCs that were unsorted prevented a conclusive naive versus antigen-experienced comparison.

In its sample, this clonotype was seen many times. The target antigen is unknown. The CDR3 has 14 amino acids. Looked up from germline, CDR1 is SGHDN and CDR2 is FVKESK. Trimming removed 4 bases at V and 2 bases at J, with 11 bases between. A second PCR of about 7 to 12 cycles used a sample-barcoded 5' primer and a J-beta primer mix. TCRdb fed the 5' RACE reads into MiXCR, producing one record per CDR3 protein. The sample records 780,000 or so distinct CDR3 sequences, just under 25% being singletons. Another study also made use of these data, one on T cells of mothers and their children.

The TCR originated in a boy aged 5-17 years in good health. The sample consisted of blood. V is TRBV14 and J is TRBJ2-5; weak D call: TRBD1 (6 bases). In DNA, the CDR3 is TGTGCCAGCAGCCGAGGACAGTTACAAGAGACCCAGTACTTC. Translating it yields CASSRGQLQETQYF.